One T cell receptor beta chain is described in this entry. Its target is unknown. The data were taken from a study of cytomegalovirus exposure and HLA in healthy donors. Study-wide results and limits: It was confirmed in vitro that a few of the CMV-associated chains were specific for CMV antigens. Across donors, sequencing depth was assumed by presence/absence analyses to be roughly uniform. DRB1 had the most TCR associations and HLA-C the fewest, a later analysis found, with rates varying by HLA locus. For TCR beta chains, V- and J-gene trimming was later linked to a missense DCLRE1C variant.

Trimming at V came to 3 bases and at J to 8 bases, leaving 5 bases not matched to a gene. The CDR3 loop spans 14 amino acids. From germline, CDR1 is KGHSH and CDR2 LQKENI. This PCR relied on a set of 60 Vbeta primers and 13 Jbeta primers. Some clones are missing from TCRdb's copy, which holds only in-frame ones; the method was immunoSEQ multiplex PCR. The sample table sets out over 35,000 clones. The sample was PBMCs. The gene calls are TRBV18 and TRBJ1-5; 9 bases agree with TRBD1. This receptor was taken from a woman aged 25-40 years in good health and CMV-seronegative. The CDR3 spells CASSPGQGWEPQHF. As DNA, the CDR3 is TGTGCCAGCTCACCGGGACAGGGATGGGAGCCCCAGCATTTT. Drawing the rest from reference TRBV18 and TRBJ1-5, the complete variable domain is NAGVMQNPRHLVRRRGQEARLRCSPMKGHSHVYWYRQLPEEGLKFMVYLQKENIIDESGMPKERFSAEFPKEGPSILRIQQVVRGDSAAYFCASSPGQGWEPQHFGDGTRLSIL.